The 9 T cell receptor beta chains listed next were all sequenced from one sample in a study of shared clonotypes between healthy human individuals. The protocol was immunoSEQ multiplex PCR, while the TCRdb copy is restricted to in-frame clones and leaves out a portion. The sample gives over 300,000 clones, around nine tenths of which show up once; 15% to 20% is in the top ten. Sequencing was done on a sample of memory CD8+ T cells sorted from blood. Subset here: CD45RO+ cells pooled with CCR7-negative TemRA cells. These receptors were collected from a man younger than 35 in good health.

V gene TRBV19 combines with J gene TRBJ2-4; D assignment may be TRBD1 or TRBD2 (5 bases each). Germline-derived CDR1 and CDR2 are LNHDA and SQIVND (reference sequence). The CDR3 runs 15 residues. Trimming cost V 7 bases and J 1 base, with 14 bases left between them. CDR3 sequence reads: CASTDEGWAKNIQYF. The CDR3 nucleotides are TGTGCCAGTACCGACGAGGGGTGGGCCAAAAACATTCAGTACTTC.

The chain carries TRBV11-2 and TRBJ2-7; D is possibly TRBD1 or TRBD2 (5 bases each). The CDR3 runs 13 residues. Between the trimmed V and J ends, which lost 5 bases and 4 bases, there was a span of 12 bases. Germline V CDR1 and CDR2: SGHAT, FQNNGV. The CDR3 region is CASSTGTEYEQYF. The CDR3 coding sequence is TGTGCCAGCAGCACCGGGACGGAATACGAGCAGTACTTC.

The chain links TRBV27 to TRBJ1-4; maybe TRBD1 (6 bases). CDR1 and CDR2 (germline): MNHEY, SMNVEV (reference sequence). V lost 5 bases to trimming and J lost 8 bases, with 15 bases between them. The CDR3 is 14 amino acids. CDR3 region: CASSPGTRGEKLFF. In nucleotides, the CDR3 is TGTGCCAGCAGTCCCGGGACACGGGGGGAAAAACTGTTTTTT.

The chain recombines TRBV25-1 with TRBJ2-5, with D possibly called TRBD1 or TRBD2 (5 bases each). The CDR3 has 16 amino acids. Trimming pared 3 bases from V and 0 bases from J, leaving 14 bases between. Looked up from germline, CDR1 is MGHDK and CDR2 is SYGVNS. The chain's CDR3 is CASSDLRDGDQETQYF. CDR3 coding DNA: TGTGCCAGCAGTGACTTGAGGGACGGAGACCAAGAGACCCAGTACTTC.

A single count supports this clone. The chain couples TRBV19 to TRBJ2-1, with D possibly being TRBD1 (5 bases). With 9 bases removed from V and 2 bases from J, the gap between germline ends came to 14 bases. The CDR3 runs to 14 residues. CDR1 LNHDA and CDR2 SQIVND come from the germline V gene (reference sequence). Here the CDR3 reads CASRVRGTYNEQFF. DNA of the CDR3: TGTGCCAGCCGGGTAAGGGGCACCTACAATGAGCAGTTCTTC. Full variable domain (rest looked up from reference TRBV19 and TRBJ2-1): DGGITQSPKYLFRKEGQNVTLSCEQNLNHDAMYWYRQDPGQGLRLIYYSQIVNDFQKGDIAEGYSVSREKKESFPLTVTSAQKNPTAFYLCASRVRGTYNEQFFGPGTRLTVL.

The genes are TRBV6-6 and TRBJ2-1; tentatively, D is TRBD2 (5 bases). CDR3 length equals 15 residues. Germline V gene lookup returns CDR1 MNHNY and CDR2 SVGAGI (reference sequence). Trimming removed 8 bases at V and 9 bases at J, with 23 bases between. DNA for the CDR3: TGTGCCAGCGAGGGCGTGGGGTGGAACGCCCCTGAGCAGTTCTTC. Protein sequence: CASEGVGWNAPEQFF.

This clone appeared a single time. In the same sample, other DNA sequences code for this CDR3. The CDR3 is CASRGTGDHEQYF. The CDR3 region has the DNA TGTGCCAGCAGAGGGACAGGGGACCACGAGCAGTACTTC. The rearrangement links TRBV7-9 to TRBJ2-7; 10 bases align to TRBD1. V trimming: 6 bases; J trimming: 5 bases; junction bases outside the gene matches: 4. Germline values: CDR1 SEHNR, CDR2 FQNEAQ (reference sequence). The CDR3 length is 13 residues.

This clone appeared many times. The chain carries TRBV10-3 and TRBJ1-1; D uncertain. V lost 3 bases and J 1 base, leaving 9 bases between the germline ends. Germline CDR1 ENHRY, CDR2 SYGVKD. There are 14 residues in the CDR3. The CDR3 loop reads CAISEGRPNTEAFF. The CDR3 coding sequence is TGTGCCATCAGTGAAGGACGGCCGAACACTGAAGCTTTCTTT.

The chain links TRBV4-1 to TRBJ1-1, with D tentatively TRBD1 (5 bases). The CDR3 totals 15 residues. CDR1 MGHRA and CDR2 YSYEKL come from the germline V gene. V was clipped by 1 base and J by 0 bases, with 9 bases between them. Here the CDR3 DNA reads TGCGCCAGCAGCCAAGTAGGGGCTATGAACACTGAAGCTTTCTTT. This encodes CASSQVGAMNTEAFF.